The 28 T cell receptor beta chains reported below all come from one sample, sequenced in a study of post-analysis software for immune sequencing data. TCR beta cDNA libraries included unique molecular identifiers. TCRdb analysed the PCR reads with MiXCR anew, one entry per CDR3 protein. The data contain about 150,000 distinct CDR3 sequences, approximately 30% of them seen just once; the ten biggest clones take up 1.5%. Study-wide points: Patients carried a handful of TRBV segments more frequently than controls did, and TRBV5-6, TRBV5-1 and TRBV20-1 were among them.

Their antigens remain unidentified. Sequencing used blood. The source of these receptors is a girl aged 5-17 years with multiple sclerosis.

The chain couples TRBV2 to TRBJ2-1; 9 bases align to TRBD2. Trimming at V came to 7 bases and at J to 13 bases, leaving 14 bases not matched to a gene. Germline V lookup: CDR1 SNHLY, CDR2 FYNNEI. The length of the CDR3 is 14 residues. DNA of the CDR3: TGTGCCAGCACTTTACTAGCGGGCCAAACGGGACAGTTCTTC. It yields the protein CASTLLAGQTGQFF. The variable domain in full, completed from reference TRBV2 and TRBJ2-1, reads EPEVTQTPSHQVTQMGQEVILRCVPISNHLYFYWYRQILGQKVEFLVSFYNNEISEKSEIFDDQFSVERPDGSNFTLKIRSTKLEDSAMYFCASTLLAGQTGQFFGPGTRLTVL.

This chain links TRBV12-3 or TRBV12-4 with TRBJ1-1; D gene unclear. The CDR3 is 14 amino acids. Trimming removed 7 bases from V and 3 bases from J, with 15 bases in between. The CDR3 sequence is CASTPGSWDTEAFF. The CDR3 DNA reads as TGTGCCAGCACCCCGGGATCCTGGGACACTGAAGCTTTCTTT.

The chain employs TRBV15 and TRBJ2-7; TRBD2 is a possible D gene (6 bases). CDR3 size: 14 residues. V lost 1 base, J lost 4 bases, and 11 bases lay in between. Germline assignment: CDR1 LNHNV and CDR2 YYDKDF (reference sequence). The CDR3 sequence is CATSRASVGYEQYF. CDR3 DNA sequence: TGTGCCACCAGCAGAGCTAGCGTAGGTTACGAGCAGTACTTC.

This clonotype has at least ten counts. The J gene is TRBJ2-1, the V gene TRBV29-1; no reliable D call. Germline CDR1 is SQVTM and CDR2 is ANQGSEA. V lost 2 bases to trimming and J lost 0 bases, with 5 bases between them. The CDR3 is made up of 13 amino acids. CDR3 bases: TGCAGCGTTGAACCCCGCTCCTACAATGAGCAGTTCTTC. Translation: CSVEPRSYNEQFF.

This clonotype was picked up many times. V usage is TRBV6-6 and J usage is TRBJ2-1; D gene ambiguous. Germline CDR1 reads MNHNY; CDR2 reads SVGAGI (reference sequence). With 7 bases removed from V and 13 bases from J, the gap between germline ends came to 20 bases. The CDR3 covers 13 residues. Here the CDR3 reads CASIPTREKGQFF. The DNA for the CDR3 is TGTGCCAGCATTCCAACCCGAGAAAAGGGTCAGTTCTTC.

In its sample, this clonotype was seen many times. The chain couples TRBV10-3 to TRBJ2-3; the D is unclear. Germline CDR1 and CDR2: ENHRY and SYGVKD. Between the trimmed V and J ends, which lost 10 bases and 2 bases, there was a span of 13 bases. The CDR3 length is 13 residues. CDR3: CATRAPLTDTQYF. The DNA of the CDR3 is TGTGCCACCCGGGCCCCCCTCACAGATACGCAGTATTTT.

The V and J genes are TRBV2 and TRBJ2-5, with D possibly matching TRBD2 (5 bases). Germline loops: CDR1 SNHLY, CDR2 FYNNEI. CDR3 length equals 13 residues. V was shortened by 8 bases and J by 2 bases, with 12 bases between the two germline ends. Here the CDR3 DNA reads TGTGCCAGCCGTTGGACGGGACAAGAGACCCAGTACTTC. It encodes CASRWTGQETQYF.

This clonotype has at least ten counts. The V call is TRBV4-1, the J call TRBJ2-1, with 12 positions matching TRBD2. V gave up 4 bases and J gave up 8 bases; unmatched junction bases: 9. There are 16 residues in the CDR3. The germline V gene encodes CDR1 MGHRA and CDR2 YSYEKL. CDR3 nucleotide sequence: TGCGCCAGCAGCCCTGGGCTAGCGGGAGGGAGGGATGAGCAGTTCTTC. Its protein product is CASSPGLAGGRDEQFF.

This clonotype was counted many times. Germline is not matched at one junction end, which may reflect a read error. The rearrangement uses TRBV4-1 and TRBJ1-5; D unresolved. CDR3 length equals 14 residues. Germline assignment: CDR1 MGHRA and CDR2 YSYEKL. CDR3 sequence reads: CASSQDRGNQPQHF. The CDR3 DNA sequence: TGTGCCAGCAGCCAAGATCGTGGGAATCAGCCCCAGCATTTT.

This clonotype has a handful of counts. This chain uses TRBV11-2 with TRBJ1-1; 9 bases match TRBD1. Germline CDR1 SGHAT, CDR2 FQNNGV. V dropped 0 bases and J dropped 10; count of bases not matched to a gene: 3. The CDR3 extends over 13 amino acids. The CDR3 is CASSLDWDRVAFF. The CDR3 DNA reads TGTGCCAGCAGCTTAGATTGGGACAGGGTAGCTTTCTTT.

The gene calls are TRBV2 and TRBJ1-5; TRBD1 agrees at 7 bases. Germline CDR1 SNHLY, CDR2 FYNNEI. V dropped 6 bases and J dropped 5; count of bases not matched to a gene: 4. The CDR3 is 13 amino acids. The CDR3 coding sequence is TGTGCCAGCAGGGCTGACAGGGATCAGCCCCAGCATTTT. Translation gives CASRADRDQPQHF.

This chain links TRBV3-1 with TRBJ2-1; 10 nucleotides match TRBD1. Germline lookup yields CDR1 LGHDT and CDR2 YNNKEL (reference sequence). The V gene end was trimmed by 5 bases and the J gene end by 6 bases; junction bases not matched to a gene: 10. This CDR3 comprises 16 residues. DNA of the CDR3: TGTGCCAGCAGCTTGAGTCCGGGACAGGGGCTCAATGAGCAGTTCTTC. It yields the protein CASSLSPGQGLNEQFF.

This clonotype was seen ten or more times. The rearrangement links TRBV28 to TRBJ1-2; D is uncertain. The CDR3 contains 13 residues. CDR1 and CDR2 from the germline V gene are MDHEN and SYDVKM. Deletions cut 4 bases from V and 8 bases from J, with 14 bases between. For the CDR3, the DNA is TGTGCCAGCAGTTGGGCCGGGATCGGCGGCTACACCTTC. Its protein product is CASSWAGIGGYTF.

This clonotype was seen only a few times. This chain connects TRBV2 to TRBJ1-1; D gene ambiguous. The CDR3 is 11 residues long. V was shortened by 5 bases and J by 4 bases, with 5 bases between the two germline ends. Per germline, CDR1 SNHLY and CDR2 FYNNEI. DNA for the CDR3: TGTGCCAGCAGTTTTTCCACTGAAGCTTTCTTT. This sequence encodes CASSFSTEAFF.

CDR3 DNA sequence: TGCGCCAGCAGTCGCCGGGTGAGGGAAAATGAGCAGTTCTTC. As protein: CASSRRVRENEQFF. The V gene is TRBV23-1, the J gene TRBJ2-1, with TRBD2 as a possible D gene (5 bases). TRBV23-1 carries the ORF label, with uncertain function. V gave up 4 bases and J gave up 7 bases, with 14 bases separating them. The CDR3 contains 14 residues.

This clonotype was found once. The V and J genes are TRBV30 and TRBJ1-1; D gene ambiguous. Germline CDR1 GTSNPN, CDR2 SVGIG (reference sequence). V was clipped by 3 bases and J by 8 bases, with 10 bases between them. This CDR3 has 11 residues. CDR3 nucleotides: TGTGCCTGGAGAACAGACCAGGAAGCTTTCTTT. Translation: CAWRTDQEAFF.

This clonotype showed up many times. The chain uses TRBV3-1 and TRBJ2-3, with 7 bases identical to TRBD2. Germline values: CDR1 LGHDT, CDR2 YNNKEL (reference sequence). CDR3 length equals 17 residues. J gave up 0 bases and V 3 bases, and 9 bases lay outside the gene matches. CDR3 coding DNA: TGTGCCAGCAGCCATACCCAGGGCGGGGGAAGCACAGATACGCAGTATTTT. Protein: CASSHTQGGGSTDTQYF.

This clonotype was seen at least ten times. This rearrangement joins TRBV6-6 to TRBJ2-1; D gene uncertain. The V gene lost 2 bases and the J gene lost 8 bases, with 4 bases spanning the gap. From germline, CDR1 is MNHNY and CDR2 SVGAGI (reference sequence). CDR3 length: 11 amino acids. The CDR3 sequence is CASSYGDEQFF. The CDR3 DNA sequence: TGTGCCAGCAGTTACGGGGATGAGCAGTTCTTC.

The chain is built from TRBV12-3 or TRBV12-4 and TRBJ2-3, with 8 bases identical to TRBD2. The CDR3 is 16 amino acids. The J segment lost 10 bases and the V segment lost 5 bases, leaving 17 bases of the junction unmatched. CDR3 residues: CASSLTSGPSTDAQYF. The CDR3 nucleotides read TGTGCCAGCAGTCTAACTAGCGGACCTAGCACGGATGCGCAGTATTTT.

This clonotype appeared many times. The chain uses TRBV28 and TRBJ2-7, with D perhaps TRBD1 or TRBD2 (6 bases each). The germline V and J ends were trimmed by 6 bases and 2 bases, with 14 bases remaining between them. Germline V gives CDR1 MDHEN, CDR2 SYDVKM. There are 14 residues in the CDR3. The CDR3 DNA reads TGTGCCAGCAGCCTCCCCCGGGGGCCCTACGAGCAGTACTTC. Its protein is CASSLPRGPYEQYF.

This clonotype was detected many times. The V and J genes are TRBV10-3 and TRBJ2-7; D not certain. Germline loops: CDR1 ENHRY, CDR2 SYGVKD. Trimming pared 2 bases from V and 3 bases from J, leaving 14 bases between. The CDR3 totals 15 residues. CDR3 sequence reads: CAISEAPPTIYEQYF. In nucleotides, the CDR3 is TGTGCCATCAGTGAGGCCCCCCCAACGATCTACGAGCAGTACTTC.

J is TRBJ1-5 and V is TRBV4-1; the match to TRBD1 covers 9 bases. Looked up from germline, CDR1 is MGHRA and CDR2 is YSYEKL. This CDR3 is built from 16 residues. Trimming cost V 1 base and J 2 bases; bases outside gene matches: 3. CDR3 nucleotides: TGCGCCAGCAGCCAAGTACAGGGGGCGGGCAATCAGCCCCAGCATTTT. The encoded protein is CASSQVQGAGNQPQHF.

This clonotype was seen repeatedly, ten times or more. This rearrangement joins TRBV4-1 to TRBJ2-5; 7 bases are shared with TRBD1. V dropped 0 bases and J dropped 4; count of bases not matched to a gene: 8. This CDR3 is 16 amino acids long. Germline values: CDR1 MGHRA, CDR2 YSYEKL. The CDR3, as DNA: TGCGCCAGCAGCCAAGATTTAAAGGGGGCGGTAGAGACCCAGTACTTC. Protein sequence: CASSQDLKGAVETQYF.

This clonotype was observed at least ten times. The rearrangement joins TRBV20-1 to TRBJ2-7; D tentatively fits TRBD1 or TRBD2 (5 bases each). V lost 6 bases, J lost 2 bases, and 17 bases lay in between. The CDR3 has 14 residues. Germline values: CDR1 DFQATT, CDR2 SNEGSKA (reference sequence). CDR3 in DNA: TGCAGTGCCAACAAGGGACCCTCAACCTACGAGCAGTACTTC. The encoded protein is CSANKGPSTYEQYF.

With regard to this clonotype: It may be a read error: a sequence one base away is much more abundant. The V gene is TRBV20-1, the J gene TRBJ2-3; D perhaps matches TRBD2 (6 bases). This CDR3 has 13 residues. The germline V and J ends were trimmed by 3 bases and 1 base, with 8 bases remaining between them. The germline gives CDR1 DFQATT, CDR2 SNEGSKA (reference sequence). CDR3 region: CSARGTGTDTQYF. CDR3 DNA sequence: TGCAGTGCTAGGGGGACTGGCACAGATACGCAGTATTTT.

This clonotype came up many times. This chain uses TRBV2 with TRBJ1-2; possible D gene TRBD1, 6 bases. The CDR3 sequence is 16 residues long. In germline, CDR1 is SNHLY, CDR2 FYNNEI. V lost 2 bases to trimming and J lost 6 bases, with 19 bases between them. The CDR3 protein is CASSEPLQGRSDGYTF. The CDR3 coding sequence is TGTGCCAGCAGTGAACCGCTCCAGGGGAGGAGTGATGGCTACACCTTC.

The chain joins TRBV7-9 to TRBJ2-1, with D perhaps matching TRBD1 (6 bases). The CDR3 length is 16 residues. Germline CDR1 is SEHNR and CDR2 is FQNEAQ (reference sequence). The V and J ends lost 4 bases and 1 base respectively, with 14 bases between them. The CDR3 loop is CASSSRTDRSYNEQFF. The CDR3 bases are TGTGCCAGCAGCTCCCGGACAGACCGATCCTACAATGAGCAGTTCTTC.

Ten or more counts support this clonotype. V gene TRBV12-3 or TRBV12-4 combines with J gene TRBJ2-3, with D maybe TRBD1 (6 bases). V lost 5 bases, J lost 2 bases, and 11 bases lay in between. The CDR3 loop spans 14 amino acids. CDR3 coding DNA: TGTGCCAGCAGTGGGACATCTACCACAGATACGCAGTATTTT. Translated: CASSGTSTTDTQYF.